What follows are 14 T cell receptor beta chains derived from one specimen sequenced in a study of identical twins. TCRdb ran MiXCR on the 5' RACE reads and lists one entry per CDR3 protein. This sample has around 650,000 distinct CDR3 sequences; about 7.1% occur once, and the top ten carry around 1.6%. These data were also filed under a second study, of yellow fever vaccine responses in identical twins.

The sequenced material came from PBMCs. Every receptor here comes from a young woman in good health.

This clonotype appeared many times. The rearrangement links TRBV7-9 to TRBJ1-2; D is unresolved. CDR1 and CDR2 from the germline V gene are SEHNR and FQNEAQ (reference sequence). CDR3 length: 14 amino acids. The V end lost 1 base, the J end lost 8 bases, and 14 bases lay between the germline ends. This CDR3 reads CASSLEGSSSGYTF. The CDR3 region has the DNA TGTGCCAGCAGCTTAGAGGGATCATCCTCCGGCTACACCTTC.

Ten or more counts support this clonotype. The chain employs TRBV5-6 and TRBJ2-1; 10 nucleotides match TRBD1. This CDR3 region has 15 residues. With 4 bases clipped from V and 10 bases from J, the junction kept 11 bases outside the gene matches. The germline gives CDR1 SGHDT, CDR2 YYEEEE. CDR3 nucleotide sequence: TGTGCCAGCAGCCCGCGACAGGGGGCCGGCCGGGAGCAGTTCTTC. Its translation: CASSPRQGAGREQFF.

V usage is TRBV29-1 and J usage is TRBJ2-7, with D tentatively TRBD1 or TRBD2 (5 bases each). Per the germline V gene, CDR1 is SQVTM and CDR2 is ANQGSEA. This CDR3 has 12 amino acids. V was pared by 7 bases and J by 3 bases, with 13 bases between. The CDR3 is CSARGDYYEQYF. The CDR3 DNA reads TGCAGCGCCCGAGGGGATTACTACGAGCAGTACTTC.

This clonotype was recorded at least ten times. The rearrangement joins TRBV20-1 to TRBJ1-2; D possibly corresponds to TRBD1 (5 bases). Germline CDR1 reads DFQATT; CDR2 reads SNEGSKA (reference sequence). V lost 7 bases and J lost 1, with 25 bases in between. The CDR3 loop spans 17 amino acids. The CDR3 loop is CSVPIPAAWGYNYGYTF. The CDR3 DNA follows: TGCAGTGTTCCGATCCCCGCCGCCTGGGGCTATAACTATGGCTACACCTTC.

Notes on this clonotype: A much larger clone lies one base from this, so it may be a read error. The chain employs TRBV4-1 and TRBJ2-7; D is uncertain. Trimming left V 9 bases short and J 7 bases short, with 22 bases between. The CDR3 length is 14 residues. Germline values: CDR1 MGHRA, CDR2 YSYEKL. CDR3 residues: CARSQDTDILEQYF. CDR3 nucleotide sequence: TGCGCCAGAAGTCAAGATACAGACATCTTGGAGCAGTACTTC.

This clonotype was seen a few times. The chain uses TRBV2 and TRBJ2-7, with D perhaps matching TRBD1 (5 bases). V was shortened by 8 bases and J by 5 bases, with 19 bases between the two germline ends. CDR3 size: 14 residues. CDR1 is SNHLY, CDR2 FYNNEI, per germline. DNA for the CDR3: TGTGCCAGCCCTGGGGCGAGATTCTTCCACGAGCAGTACTTC. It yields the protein CASPGARFFHEQYF.

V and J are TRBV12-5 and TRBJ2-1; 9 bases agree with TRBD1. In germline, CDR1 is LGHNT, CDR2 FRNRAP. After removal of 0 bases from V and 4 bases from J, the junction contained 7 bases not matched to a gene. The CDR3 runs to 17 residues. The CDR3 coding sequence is TGTGCTAGTGGTTTGGTACTGACAGGGGGGGCTTACAATGAGCAGTTCTTC. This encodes CASGLVLTGGAYNEQFF. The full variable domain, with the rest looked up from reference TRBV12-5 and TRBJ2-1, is DARVTQTPRHKVTEMGQEVTMRCQPILGHNTVFWYRQTMMQGLELLAYFRNRAPLDDSGMPKDRFSAEMPDATLATLKIQPSEPRDSAVYFCASGLVLTGGAYNEQFFGPGTRLTVL.

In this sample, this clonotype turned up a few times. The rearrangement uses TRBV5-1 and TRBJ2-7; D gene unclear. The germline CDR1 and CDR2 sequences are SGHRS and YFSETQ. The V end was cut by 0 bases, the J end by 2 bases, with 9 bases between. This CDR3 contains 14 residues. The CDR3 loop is CASSLALETYEQYV. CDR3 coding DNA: TGCGCCAGCAGCTTGGCCCTCGAGACCTACGAGCAGTACGTC.

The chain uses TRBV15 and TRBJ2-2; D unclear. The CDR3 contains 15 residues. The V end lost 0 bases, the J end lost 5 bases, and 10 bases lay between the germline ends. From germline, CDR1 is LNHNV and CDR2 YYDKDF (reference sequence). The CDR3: CATSREVGPTGELFF. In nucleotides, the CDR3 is TGTGCCACCAGCAGAGAAGTGGGCCCGACCGGGGAGCTGTTTTTT. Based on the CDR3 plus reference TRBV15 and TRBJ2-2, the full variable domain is DAMVIQNPRYQVTQFGKPVTLSCSQTLNHNVMYWYQQKSSQAPKLLFHYYDKDFNNEADTPDNFQSRRPNTSFCFLDIRSPGLGDTAMYLCATSREVGPTGELFFGEGSRLTVL.

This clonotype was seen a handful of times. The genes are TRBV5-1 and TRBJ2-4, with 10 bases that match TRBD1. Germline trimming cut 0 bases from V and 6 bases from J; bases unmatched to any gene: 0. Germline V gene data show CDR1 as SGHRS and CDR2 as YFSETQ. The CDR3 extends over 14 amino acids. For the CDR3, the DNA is TGCGCCAGCAGCTTGGGGGACAGGGGAAACATTCAGTACTTC. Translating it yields CASSLGDRGNIQYF. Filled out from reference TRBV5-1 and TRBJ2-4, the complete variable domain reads KAGVTQTPRYLIKTRGQQVTLSCSPISGHRSVSWYQQTPGQGLQFLFEYFSETQRNKGNFPGRFSGRQFSNSRSEMNVSTLELGDSALYLCASSLGDRGNIQYFGAGTRLSVL.

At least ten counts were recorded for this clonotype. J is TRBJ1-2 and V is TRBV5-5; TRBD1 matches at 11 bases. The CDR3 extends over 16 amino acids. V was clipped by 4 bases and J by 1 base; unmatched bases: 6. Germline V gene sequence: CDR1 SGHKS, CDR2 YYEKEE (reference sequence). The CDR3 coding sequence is TGTGCCAGCAGCGCCGGGACAGGGGGAAATAACTATGGCTACACCTTC. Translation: CASSAGTGGNNYGYTF. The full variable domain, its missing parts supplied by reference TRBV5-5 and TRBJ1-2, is DAGVTQSPTHLIKTRGQQVTLRCSPISGHKSVSWYQQVLGQGPQFIFQYYEKEERGRGNFPDRFSARQFPNYSSELNVNALLLGDSALYLCASSAGTGGNNYGYTFGSGTRLTVV.

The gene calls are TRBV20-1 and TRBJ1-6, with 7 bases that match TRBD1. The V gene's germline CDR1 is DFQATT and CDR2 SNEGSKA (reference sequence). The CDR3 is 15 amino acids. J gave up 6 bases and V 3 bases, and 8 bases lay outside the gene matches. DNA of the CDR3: TGCAGTGCTAGGGGGACAGAGACTTCTAATTCACCCCTCCACTTT. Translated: CSARGTETSNSPLHF.

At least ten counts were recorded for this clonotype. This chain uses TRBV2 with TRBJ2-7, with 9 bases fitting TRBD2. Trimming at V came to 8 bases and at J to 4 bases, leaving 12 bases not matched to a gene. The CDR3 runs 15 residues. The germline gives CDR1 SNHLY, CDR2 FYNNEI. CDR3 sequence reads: CASLTSGRRRYEQYF. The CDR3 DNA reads TGTGCCAGCTTAACGAGCGGGAGGAGGCGTTACGAGCAGTACTTC.

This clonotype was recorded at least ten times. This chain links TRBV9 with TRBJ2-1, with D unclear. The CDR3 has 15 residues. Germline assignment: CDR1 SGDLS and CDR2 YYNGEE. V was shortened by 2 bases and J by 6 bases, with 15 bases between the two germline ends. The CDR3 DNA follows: TGTGCCAGCAGCGTGAGTGGGGTAGGGTTCAATGAGCAGTTCTTC. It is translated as CASSVSGVGFNEQFF.